This paragraph reports one TCR beta chain. Antigen unknown. The sample comes from a study of early T cells in non-severe SARS-CoV-2 infection. Turning to the study itself: Sequencing input comprised bulk RNA from unsorted whole blood; chain pairing was not available. The study's findings and limits: The study's VDJdb matching favored anti-spike CD8 responses and missed private and CD4 specificities.

The length of the CDR3 is 16 residues. Trimming stripped 0 bases from V and 6 bases from J, with 19 bases between. The germline gives CDR1 SGHDT, CDR2 YYEEEE. Unique molecular identifier tags were affixed to discrete cDNA molecules. TCRdb redid the calling of the 5' RACE reads with MiXCR, one entry per CDR3 protein. The repertoire holds 74,000 or so distinct CDR3 sequences, with 9.5% to 15% as singletons. V usage is TRBV5-6 and J usage is TRBJ2-7; perhaps TRBD2 as D (6 bases). Specimen: whole blood. The receptor was derived from an adult who was a healthcare worker with PCR-confirmed SARS-CoV-2 infection or an uninfected control (not recorded which). The CDR3 loop reads CASSLGGRDSRREQYF. The CDR3, as DNA: TGTGCCAGCAGCTTGGGGGGCCGGGACTCCCGTCGCGAGCAGTACTTC. The full variable domain, completed using reference TRBV5-6 and TRBJ2-7, is DAGVTQSPTHLIKTRGQQVTLRCSPKSGHDTVSWYQQALGQGPQFIFQYYEEEERQRGNFPDRFSGHQFPNYSSELNVNALLLGDSALYLCASSLGGRDSRREQYFGPGTRLTVT.